Listed below are T cell receptor beta chains from one sample, sequenced in a study of patients and donors after allogeneic stem cell transplantation. MiXCR was run by TCRdb on the RT-PCR reads, yielding one entry per CDR3 protein. The table records approximately 410,000 distinct CDR3 sequences, around 15% of them present only once. Source material: blood, either unsorted or a sorted T cell fraction (not recorded which). Receptor source: a human donor who was either an allogeneic HSCT recipient or a stem cell or donor lymphocyte infusion donor (not recorded which). It is not recorded whose cells these are; they may come from a transplant donor. The CDR3 runs from the conserved cysteine through the conserved F or W. Each record gives: D gene, clone size, J gene, V gene, CDR3 protein, CDR3 DNA. A D gene is named only where the DNA matches it firmly. Clone size appears in some rows only: once, few, many, or a class for an expanded clone.

.,.,TRBJ2-5,TRBV20-1,CSAREGYQETQYF,TGCAGTGCTAGGGAGGGGTACCAAGAGACCCAGTACTTC
.,few,TRBJ1-1,TRBV12-3/TRBV12-4,CASSLLRNRVTEAFF,TGTGCCAGCAGTTTACTGAGGAATCGGGTCACTGAAGCTTTCTTT
TRBD1,few,TRBJ2-3,TRBV5-1,CASSPDRSTGTQYF,TGCGCCAGCAGCCCGGACAGGAGCACAGGTACGCAGTATTTT
TRBD1,.,TRBJ2-7,TRBV4-1,CASSQTGAPYEQYF,TGCGCCAGCAGCCAAACAGGGGCCCCATACGAGCAGTACTTC
TRBD1,.,TRBJ2-7,TRBV24-1,CATSDPGTGRGGHEQYF,TGTGCCACCAGTGACCCCGGGACAGGTAGAGGGGGCCACGAGCAGTACTTC
TRBD1,.,TRBJ2-7,TRBV7-9,CASSLRTGRIYEQYF,TGTGCCAGCAGCTTGCGGACAGGGAGAATCTACGAGCAGTACTTC
TRBD2,few,TRBJ2-1,TRBV7-9,CASERQIAGVTEQFF,TGTGCCAGCGAGCGACAAATAGCGGGAGTGACGGAGCAGTTCTTC
TRBD1,.,TRBJ1-2,TRBV2,CASAGTGDYGYTF,TGTGCCAGCGCTGGGACAGGGGACTATGGCTACACCTTC
.,few,TRBJ2-7,TRBV24-1,CATSDTGEQYF,TGTGCCACCAGTGATACGGGAGAGCAGTACTTC
TRBD1,.,TRBJ2-5,TRBV5-1,CASSTDREYEGRETQYF,TGCGCCAGCAGCACTGACAGGGAATATGAAGGGAGAGAGACCCAGTACTTC
.,many,TRBJ2-5,TRBV12-3/TRBV12-4,CASSFFLGGQETQYF,TGTGCCAGCAGTTTTTTCCTGGGAGGACAAGAGACCCAGTACTTC
.,few,TRBJ2-3,TRBV25-1,CASSDSTDTQYF,TGTGCCAGCAGTGATAGCACAGATACGCAGTATTTT
.,.,TRBJ2-5,TRBV4-1,CASSQFWGAPQYF,TGCGCCAGCAGCCAATTTTGGGGGGCGCCCCAGTACTTC
TRBD2,many,TRBJ2-5,TRBV20-1,CSAGGGSQETQYF,TGCAGTGCGGGGGGGGGGAGTCAAGAGACCCAGTACTTC
.,.,TRBJ2-2,TRBV2,CASSDEADTGELFF,TGTGCCAGCAGTGATGAAGCGGACACCGGGGAGCTGTTTTTT
.,few,TRBJ2-7,TRBV12-3/TRBV12-4,CASKAGSCEQYF,TGTGCCAGCAAGGCGGGTTCGTGCGAGCAGTACTTC
.,.,TRBJ2-7,TRBV4-2,CASSQGGNSYEQYF,TGTGCCAGCAGCCAAGGCGGAAACTCCTACGAGCAGTACTTC
TRBD2,.,TRBJ2-3,TRBV6-1,CASGRTSGGHSQYF,TGTGCCAGCGGACGAACTAGCGGGGGACATTCGCAGTATTTT
TRBD2,.,TRBJ2-1,TRBV12-5,CASGLGLAGYNEQFF,TGTGCTAGTGGTTTGGGACTAGCGGGGTACAATGAGCAGTTCTTC
.,.,TRBJ2-3,TRBV18,CASSNRQVFTDTQYF,TGTGCCAGCTCAAACCGACAGGTCTTCACAGATACGCAGTATTTT
TRBD1,once,TRBJ2-2,TRBV5-1,CASSPPTGGYTGELFF,TGCGCCAGCAGCCCCCCGACAGGGGGTTACACCGGGGAGCTGTTTTTT
TRBD2,.,TRBJ2-7,TRBV6-2/TRBV6-3,CASSFGLAGKQYF,TGTGCCAGCAGTTTTGGACTAGCGGGGAAGCAGTACTTC
.,few,TRBJ2-7,TRBV4-1,CASSQAVRVREQYF,TGCGCCAGCAGCCAAGCAGTCAGGGTACGGGAGCAGTACTTC
.,.,TRBJ2-5,TRBV6-7,CASSYSRPSMTVSEETRYF,TGTGCCAGCAGTTACTCGAGGCCCTCCATGACAGTTTCCGAAGAGACCCGGTACTTC
TRBD1,.,TRBJ2-5,TRBV28,CASSLLPQGAGETQYF,TGTGCCAGCAGTTTGCTACCACAGGGGGCGGGAGAGACCCAGTACTTC
.,.,TRBJ1-2,TRBV24-1,CATSDGLGYGYTF,TGTGCCACCAGTGATGGCCTCGGCTATGGCTACACCTTC
TRBD1,.,TRBJ1-2,TRBV27,CASSTRGKYGYTF,TGTGCCAGCAGTACCAGGGGGAAGTATGGCTACACCTTC
.,.,TRBJ1-1,TRBV19,CASSIGQGFWTEAFF,TGTGCCAGTAGTATCGGGCAGGGCTTTTGGACTGAAGCTTTCTTT
.,.,TRBJ1-6,TRBV11-3,CASSSGRLDSPLHF,TGTGCCAGCAGCTCCGGGCGGCTTGATTCACCCCTCCACTTT
.,.,TRBJ1-5,TRBV4-1,CASSLGTGPDQPQHF,TGCGCCAGCAGCCTAGGAACGGGACCCGATCAGCCCCAGCATTTT
.,.,TRBJ1-1,TRBV11-2,CASSPIWLLNTEAFF,TGTGCCAGCAGCCCCATCTGGCTGTTAAACACTGAAGCTTTCTTT
.,.,TRBJ2-5,TRBV3-1,CASSQDRAKTQYF,TGTGCCAGCAGCCAAGATCGAGCGAAGACCCAGTACTTC
.,.,TRBJ2-1,TRBV6-2/TRBV6-3,CASSYVVAFEQFF,TGTGCCAGCAGTTACGTGGTAGCTTTTGAGCAGTTCTTC
TRBD1,few,TRBJ2-5,TRBV5-1,CASSFQGAETQYF,TGCGCCAGCAGCTTCCAGGGGGCAGAGACCCAGTACTTC
.,.,TRBJ1-3,TRBV9,CASSVGSNSGNTIYF,TGTGCCAGCAGCGTAGGTTCAAACTCTGGAAACACCATATATTTT
TRBD2,.,TRBJ2-1,TRBV5-1,CASSPITSGGTNEQFF,TGCGCCAGCAGCCCGATTACCAGCGGGGGTACCAATGAGCAGTTCTTC
.,many,TRBJ1-3,TRBV12-3/TRBV12-4,CASSTSGRNTIYF,TGTGCCAGCAGCACCAGTGGAAGAAACACCATATATTTT